This T cell receptor beta chain came from a study of CD8 T cells in Susac syndrome. Study-level results: The study's TCR sequencing and HLA analysis drew on a certain number of individuals. That number was acknowledged as relatively small.

Germline V gene lookup returns CDR1 MDHEN and CDR2 SYDVKM. Trimming cost V 5 bases and J 3 bases; bases outside gene matches: 7. The CDR3 consists of 16 residues. Concerning this clonotype: Its antigen is unknown.

Healthy donors were controls matched for age and sex. Negative isolation was applied to CD8+ and CD4+ T cells, and FACS enrichment was applied to TEMRA cells. After extraction with the RNeasy kit, 0.5 to 1 ug of the RNA was reverse transcribed using random hexamers. An immunoSEQ multiplex PCR generated amplified TCR beta CDR3 products spanning 54 Vbeta and 13 Jbeta. One entry per CDR3 protein, called by TCRdb with MiXCR from the immunoSEQ multiplex PCR reads. The data contain approximately 170,000 distinct CDR3 sequences, about 90% of them singletons. The chain couples TRBV28 to TRBJ2-1, with TRBD2 matching over 10 bases. This clonotype was sampled from a human donor in good health. Sequenced: CD4+ T cells from PBMCs. The CDR3 spells CASSPSGTSVYNEQFF. CDR3 DNA sequence: TGTGCCAGCAGTCCGTCCGGGACTAGCGTCTACAATGAGCAGTTCTTC.